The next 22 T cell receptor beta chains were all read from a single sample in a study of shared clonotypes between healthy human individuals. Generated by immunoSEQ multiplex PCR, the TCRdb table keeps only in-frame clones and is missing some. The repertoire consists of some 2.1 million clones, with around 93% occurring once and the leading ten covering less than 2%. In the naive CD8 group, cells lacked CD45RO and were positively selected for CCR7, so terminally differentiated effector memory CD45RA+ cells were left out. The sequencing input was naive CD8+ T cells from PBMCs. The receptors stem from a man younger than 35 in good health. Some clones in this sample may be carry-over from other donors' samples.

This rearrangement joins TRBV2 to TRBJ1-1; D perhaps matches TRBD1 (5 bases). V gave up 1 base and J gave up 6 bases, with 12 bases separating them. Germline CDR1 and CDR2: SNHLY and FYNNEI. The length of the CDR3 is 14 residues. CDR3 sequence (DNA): TGTGCCAGCAGTGAAGGAGGTGAGGGGCCTGAAGCTTTCTTT. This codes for CASSEGGEGPEAFF.

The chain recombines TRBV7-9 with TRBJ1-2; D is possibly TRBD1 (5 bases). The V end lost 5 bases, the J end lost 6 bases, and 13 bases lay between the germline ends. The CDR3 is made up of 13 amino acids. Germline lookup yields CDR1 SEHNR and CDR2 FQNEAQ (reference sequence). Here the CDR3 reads CASSQTQGNGYTF. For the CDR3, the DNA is TGTGCCAGCAGCCAGACCCAGGGTAATGGCTACACCTTC.

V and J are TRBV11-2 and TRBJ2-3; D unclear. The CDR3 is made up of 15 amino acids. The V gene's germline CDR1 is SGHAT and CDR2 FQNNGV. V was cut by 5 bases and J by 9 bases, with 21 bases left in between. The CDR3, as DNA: TGTGCCAGCAGCCCCCCTTCGGGCCTACAGATGACGCAGTATTTT. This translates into CASSPPSGLQMTQYF. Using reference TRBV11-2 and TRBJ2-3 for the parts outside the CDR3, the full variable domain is EAGVAQSPRYKIIEKRQSVAFWCNPISGHATLYWYQQILGQGPKLLIQFQNNGVVDDSQLPKDRFSAERLKGVDSTLKIQPAKLEDSAVYLCASSPPSGLQMTQYFGPGTRLTVL.

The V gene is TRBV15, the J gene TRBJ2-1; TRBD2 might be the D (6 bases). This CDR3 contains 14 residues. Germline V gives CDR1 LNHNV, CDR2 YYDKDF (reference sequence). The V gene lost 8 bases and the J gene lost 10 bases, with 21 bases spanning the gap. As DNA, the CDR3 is TGTGCCACCGGCGGGGCCGAGGCGGGCGGGGAGCAGTTCTTC. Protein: CATGGAEAGGEQFF.

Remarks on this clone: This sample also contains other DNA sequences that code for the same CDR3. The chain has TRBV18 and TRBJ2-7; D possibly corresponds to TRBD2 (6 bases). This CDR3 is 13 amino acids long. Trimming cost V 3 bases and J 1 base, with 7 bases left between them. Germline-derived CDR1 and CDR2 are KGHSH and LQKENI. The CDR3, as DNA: TGTGCCAGCTCACCCGGGGGTTCCTACGAGCAGTACTTC. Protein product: CASSPGGSYEQYF. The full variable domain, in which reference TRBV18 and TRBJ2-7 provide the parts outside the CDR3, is NAGVMQNPRHLVRRRGQEARLRCSPMKGHSHVYWYRQLPEEGLKFMVYLQKENIIDESGMPKERFSAEFPKEGPSILRIQQVVRGDSAAYFCASSPGGSYEQYFGPGTRLTVT.

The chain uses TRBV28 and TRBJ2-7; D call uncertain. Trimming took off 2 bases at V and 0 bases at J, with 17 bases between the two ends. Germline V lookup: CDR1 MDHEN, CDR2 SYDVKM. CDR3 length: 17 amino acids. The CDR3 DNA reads TGTGCCAGCAGTTTAAGGGCCTTTTACGCAGCCTCCTACGAGCAGTACTTC. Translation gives CASSLRAFYAASYEQYF.

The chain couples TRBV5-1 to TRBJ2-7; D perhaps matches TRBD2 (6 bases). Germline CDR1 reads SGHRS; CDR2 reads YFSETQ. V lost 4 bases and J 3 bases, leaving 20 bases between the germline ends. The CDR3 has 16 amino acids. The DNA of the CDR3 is TGCGCCAGCAGCCCGACGCGGGGAGGAGCCAACTACGAGCAGTACTTC. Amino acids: CASSPTRGGANYEQYF.

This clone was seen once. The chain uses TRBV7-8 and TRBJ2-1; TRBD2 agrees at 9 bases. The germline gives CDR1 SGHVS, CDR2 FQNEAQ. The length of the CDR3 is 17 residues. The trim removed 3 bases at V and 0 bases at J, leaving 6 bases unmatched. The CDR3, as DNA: TGTGCCAGCAGCTTGCTAGCGGGAACCGACTCCTACAATGAGCAGTTCTTC. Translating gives CASSLLAGTDSYNEQFF.

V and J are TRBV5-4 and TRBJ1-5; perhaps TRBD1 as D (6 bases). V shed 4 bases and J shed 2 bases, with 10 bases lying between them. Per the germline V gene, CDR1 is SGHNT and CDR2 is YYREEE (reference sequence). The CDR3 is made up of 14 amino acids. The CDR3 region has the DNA TGTGCCAGCAGCCAGGGGAGAGGCAATCAGCCCCAGCATTTT. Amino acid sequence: CASSQGRGNQPQHF.

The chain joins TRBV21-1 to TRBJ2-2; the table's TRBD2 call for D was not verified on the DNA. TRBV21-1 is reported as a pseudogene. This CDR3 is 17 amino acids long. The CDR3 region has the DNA TGTGCCAGCACCCTGGGGAGGACTAGGGTGATCCTGGGGGAGCTGTTTTTT. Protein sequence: CASTLGRTRVILGELFF.

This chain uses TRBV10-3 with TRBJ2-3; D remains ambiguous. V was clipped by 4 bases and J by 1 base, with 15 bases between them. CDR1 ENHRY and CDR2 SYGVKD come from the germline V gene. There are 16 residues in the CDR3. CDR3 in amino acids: CAISGFGLVRTDTQYF. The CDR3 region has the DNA TGTGCCATCAGTGGGTTTGGGCTAGTGCGCACAGATACGCAGTATTTT.

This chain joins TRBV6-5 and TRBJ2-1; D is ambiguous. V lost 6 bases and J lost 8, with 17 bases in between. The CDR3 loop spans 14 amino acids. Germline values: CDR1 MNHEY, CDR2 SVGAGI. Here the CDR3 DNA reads TGTGCCAGCAGCGCCAGCTTCAAAGTCCATGAGCAGTTCTTC. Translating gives CASSASFKVHEQFF.

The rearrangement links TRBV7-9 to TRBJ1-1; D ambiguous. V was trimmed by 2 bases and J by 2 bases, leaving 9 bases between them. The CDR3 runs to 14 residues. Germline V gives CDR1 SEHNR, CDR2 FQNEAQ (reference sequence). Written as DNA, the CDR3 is TGTGCCAGCAGCTTACGTACCTTTAACACTGAAGCTTTCTTT. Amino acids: CASSLRTFNTEAFF.

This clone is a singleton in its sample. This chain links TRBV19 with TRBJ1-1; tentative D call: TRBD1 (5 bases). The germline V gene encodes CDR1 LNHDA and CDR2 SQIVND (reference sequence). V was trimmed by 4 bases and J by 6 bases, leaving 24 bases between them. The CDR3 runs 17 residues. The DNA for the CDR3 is TGTGCCAGTAGTACCGAGGGGCTCATGGCGGTTTCGGCTGAAGCTTTCTTT. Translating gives CASSTEGLMAVSAEAFF.

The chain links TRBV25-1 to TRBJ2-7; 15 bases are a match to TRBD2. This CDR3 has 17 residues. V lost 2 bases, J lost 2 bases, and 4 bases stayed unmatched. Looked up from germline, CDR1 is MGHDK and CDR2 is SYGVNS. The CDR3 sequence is CASSELGLAGGPYEQYF. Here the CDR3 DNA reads TGTGCCAGCAGTGAACTGGGACTAGCGGGAGGCCCCTACGAGCAGTACTTC.

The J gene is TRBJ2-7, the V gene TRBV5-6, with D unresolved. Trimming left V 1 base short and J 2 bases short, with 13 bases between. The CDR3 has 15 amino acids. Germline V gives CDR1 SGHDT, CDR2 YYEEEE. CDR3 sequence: CASSLWAGNAYEQYF. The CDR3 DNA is TGTGCCAGCAGCTTGTGGGCAGGCAACGCCTACGAGCAGTACTTC.

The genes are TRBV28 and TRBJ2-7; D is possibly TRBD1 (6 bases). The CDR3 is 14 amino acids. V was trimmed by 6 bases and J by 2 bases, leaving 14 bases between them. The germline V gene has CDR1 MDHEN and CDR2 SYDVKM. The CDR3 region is CASRGTQNTYEQYF. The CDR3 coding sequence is TGTGCCAGCAGGGGGACACAAAATACCTACGAGCAGTACTTC.

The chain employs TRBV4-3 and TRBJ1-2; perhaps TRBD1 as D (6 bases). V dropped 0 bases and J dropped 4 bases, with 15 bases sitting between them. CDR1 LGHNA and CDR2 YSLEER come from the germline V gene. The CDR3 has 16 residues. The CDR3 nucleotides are TGCGCCAGCAGCCAAGAGAGGCCCGGGACAACCTATGGCTACACCTTC. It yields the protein CASSQERPGTTYGYTF.

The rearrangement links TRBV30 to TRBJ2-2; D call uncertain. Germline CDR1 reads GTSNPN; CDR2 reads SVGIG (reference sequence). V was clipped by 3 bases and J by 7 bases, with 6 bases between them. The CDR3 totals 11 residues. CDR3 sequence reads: CAWSDVGELFF. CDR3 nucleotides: TGTGCCTGGAGCGACGTCGGGGAGCTGTTTTTT.

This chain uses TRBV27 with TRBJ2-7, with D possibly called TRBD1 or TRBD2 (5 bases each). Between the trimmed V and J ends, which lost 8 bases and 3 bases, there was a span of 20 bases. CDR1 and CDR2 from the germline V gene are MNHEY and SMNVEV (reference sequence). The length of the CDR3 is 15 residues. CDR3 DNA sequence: TGTGCCAGCTCAGTCCGGGACGGATTTTTCTACGAGCAGTACTTC. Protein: CASSVRDGFFYEQYF.

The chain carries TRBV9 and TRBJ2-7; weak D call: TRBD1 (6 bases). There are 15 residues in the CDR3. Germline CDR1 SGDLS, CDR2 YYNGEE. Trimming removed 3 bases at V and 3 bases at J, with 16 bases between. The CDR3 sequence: CASSAGEQPHYEQYF. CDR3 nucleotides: TGTGCCAGCAGCGCAGGGGAACAGCCACACTACGAGCAGTACTTC.

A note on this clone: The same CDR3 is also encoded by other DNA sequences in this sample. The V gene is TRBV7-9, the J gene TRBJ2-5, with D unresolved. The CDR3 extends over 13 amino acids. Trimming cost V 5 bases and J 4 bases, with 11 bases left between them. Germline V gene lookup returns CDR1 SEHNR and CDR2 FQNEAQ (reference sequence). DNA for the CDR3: TGTGCCAGCAGCCCAAGACTCGGAGAGACCCAGTACTTC. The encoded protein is CASSPRLGETQYF. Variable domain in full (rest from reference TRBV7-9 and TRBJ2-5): DTGVSQNPRHKITKRGQNVTFRCDPISEHNRLYWYRQTLGQGPEFLTYFQNEAQLEKSRLLSDRFSAERPKGSFSTLEIQRTEQGDSAMYLCASSPRLGETQYFGPGTRLLVL.